One sample yielded the 26 T cell receptor beta chains listed below, sequenced in a study of blood T cells in healthy people across ages (dated by TCRdb to the mid-2010s). The library relied on 5' RACE. TCRdb lists the instrument as Illumina HiSeq 2500. A second PCR of about 7 to 12 cycles was performed with a sample-barcoded 5' primer and a J-beta primer mix. Clones were called with MiXCR by TCRdb after fastp trimmed the public reads at Q25, and only in-frame beta chains were retained. A single entry per CDR3 protein holds the most common genes and DNA from its merged rows. The sample table lists some 760,000 distinct CDR3 sequences, about 25% of them with a count of one. The top ten constitute more than 8% of the sample. This same sample was also taken into another study, of T cells of mothers and their children.

Source material: blood. All receptors come from a boy between 5 and 17 years old in good health.

The V call is TRBV11-2, the J call TRBJ1-1, with 9 bases that match TRBD1. Germline assignment: CDR1 SGHAT and CDR2 FQNNGV. This CDR3 is built from 20 residues. V was clipped by 1 base and J by 0 bases; unmatched bases: 15. In DNA form, the CDR3 reads TGTGCCAGCAGCTTAGTTACAGGGGGCTATGATTTTAGGATGAACACTGAAGCTTTCTTT. Its translation: CASSLVTGGYDFRMNTEAFF. The variable domain in full, with the rest retrieved from reference TRBV11-2 and TRBJ1-1, is EAGVAQSPRYKIIEKRQSVAFWCNPISGHATLYWYQQILGQGPKLLIQFQNNGVVDDSQLPKDRFSAERLKGVDSTLKIQPAKLEDSAVYLCASSLVTGGYDFRMNTEAFFGQGTRLTVV.

For the CDR3, the DNA is TGTGCCAGCGGTGGACAGGCGCTGGGGGAAAAACTGTTTTTT. It codes for CASGGQALGEKLFF. This chain joins TRBV12-3 or TRBV12-4 and TRBJ1-4; 7 bases map to TRBD1. V was pared by 8 bases and J by 8 bases, with 11 bases of the junction left unmatched. This CDR3 has 14 residues.

CDR3 DNA sequence: TGCAGCGTTGGGGGACTAATCGAGACCCAGTACTTC. Its translation: CSVGGLIETQYF. The genes are TRBV29-1 and TRBJ2-5, with TRBD2 matching over 7 bases. J gave up 5 bases and V 4 bases, and 4 bases lay outside the gene matches. Per the germline V gene, CDR1 is SQVTM and CDR2 is ANQGSEA. This CDR3 contains 12 residues.

The V and J genes are TRBV6-6 and TRBJ2-5; D perhaps matches TRBD2 (6 bases). CDR3 length equals 14 residues. The ends were cut back, 6 bases at V and 5 bases at J, with 16 bases in the middle. CDR1 is MNHNY, CDR2 SVGAGI, per germline (reference sequence). The CDR3 nucleotides read TGTGCCAGCAGCCACCCCGGAGGGTGGGAGACCCAGTACTTC. This sequence encodes CASSHPGGWETQYF.

The chain couples TRBV29-1 to TRBJ2-3, with D perhaps matching TRBD1 or TRBD2 (5 bases each). This CDR3 is 14 amino acids long. V was clipped by 6 bases and J by 5 bases, with 18 bases between them. Germline values: CDR1 SQVTM, CDR2 ANQGSEA. The CDR3 DNA reads as TGCAGCGTCCCATTTAGTGAGAGGGGAGATACGCAGTATTTT. Translation: CSVPFSERGDTQYF.

The chain joins TRBV6-2 or TRBV6-3 to TRBJ1-2; possibly TRBD1 for D (5 bases). The CDR3 runs to 16 residues. Germline CDR1 is MNHEY and CDR2 is SVGEGT. V gave up 0 bases and J gave up 5 bases, with 16 bases separating them. This chain's CDR3 is CASSYSTHGTPYGYTF. The CDR3 region has the DNA TGTGCCAGCAGTTACTCGACGCACGGGACTCCTTATGGCTACACCTTC.

This clonotype showed up just a few times. This chain joins TRBV20-1 and TRBJ2-1; 7 positions match TRBD2. The V gene end was trimmed by 0 bases and the J gene end by 8 bases; junction bases not matched to a gene: 13. The CDR3 length is 16 residues. CDR1 is DFQATT and CDR2 is SNEGSKA in the germline V gene (reference sequence). The CDR3 DNA reads TGCAGTGCTAGAGATGTCCAAGCGGGACGACTGGATGAGCAGTTCTTC. Translated: CSARDVQAGRLDEQFF.

The V gene is TRBV20-1, the J gene TRBJ2-4; 7 nucleotides line up with TRBD2. V shed 1 base, J shed 6 bases, and the junction held 12 bases outside the gene matches. This CDR3 is 16 amino acids long. CDR1 is DFQATT and CDR2 is SNEGSKA in the germline V gene (reference sequence). The CDR3 here is CSARGLLTSLSNIQYF. DNA of the CDR3: TGCAGTGCTAGAGGCCTTCTGACTAGCCTATCAAACATTCAGTACTTC.

This clonotype was counted ten times or more. This rearrangement joins TRBV7-9 to TRBJ2-5, with 10 bases matching TRBD1. The J call may be incorrect, as the DNA end agrees better with TRBJ2-7. The CDR3 totals 14 residues. CDR1 and CDR2 (germline): SEHNR, FQNEAQ (reference sequence). The CDR3 DNA reads as TGTGCCAGCAGCCCGCGGGACAGGGGCTACGAGCAGTACTTC. Translating gives CASSPRDRGYEQYF.

The chain combines TRBV12-3 or TRBV12-4 with TRBJ2-7; tentative D call: TRBD1 (6 bases). The V gene lost 6 bases and the J gene lost 4 bases, with 16 bases spanning the gap. The CDR3 extends over 14 amino acids. The CDR3 protein is CASSYTGTPYEQYF. The CDR3 DNA reads as TGTGCCAGCAGCTACACAGGGACCCCATACGAGCAGTACTTC.

About this clonotype itself: The junction differs from germline at one of its ends, possibly a read error. The rearrangement links TRBV24-1 to TRBJ2-1, with a tentative D call TRBD2 (6 bases). The germline V gene has CDR1 KGHDR and CDR2 SFDVKD. The CDR3 is 15 residues long. The CDR3 loop is CATSGGGASFNEQFF. The CDR3 coding sequence is TGTGCCACCAGTGGAGGAGGGGCTTCCTTCAATGAGCAGTTCTTC.

The chain combines TRBV9 with TRBJ1-1; TRBD1 agrees at 7 bases. V trimming: 0 bases; J trimming: 7 bases; junction bases outside the gene matches: 9. Germline CDR1 SGDLS, CDR2 YYNGEE. This CDR3 is 15 amino acids long. Here the CDR3 reads CASSVEPTGKFEAFF. In DNA form, the CDR3 reads TGTGCCAGCAGCGTAGAGCCGACAGGGAAATTTGAAGCTTTCTTT.

This sequence joins TRBV15 and TRBJ1-6; D unclear. Germline CDR1 reads LNHNV; CDR2 reads YYDKDF (reference sequence). This CDR3 is built from 15 residues. V lost 0 bases to trimming and J lost 7 bases, with 10 bases between them. This chain's CDR3 is CATSRDKGWNSPLHF. CDR3 DNA: TGTGCCACCAGCAGAGATAAGGGTTGGAATTCACCCCTCCACTTT.

The chain combines TRBV7-9 with TRBJ2-7; 9 bases map to TRBD2. This CDR3 comprises 16 residues. Germline CDR1 is SEHNR and CDR2 is FQNEAQ (reference sequence). V trimming: 4 bases; J trimming: 6 bases; junction bases outside the gene matches: 13. This CDR3 reads CASSYHAGTSSLEQYF. The CDR3 bases are TGTGCCAGCAGCTATCATGCCGGGACTAGCAGTCTCGAGCAGTACTTC.

The chain carries TRBV9 and TRBJ2-2; no clear D. Per the germline V gene, CDR1 is SGDLS and CDR2 is YYNGEE. The CDR3 is 14 amino acids. Deletions cut 0 bases from V and 1 base from J, with 4 bases between. CDR3 DNA: TGTGCCAGCAGCGTAGAGGGGAACACCGGGGAGCTGTTTTTT. Translating gives CASSVEGNTGELFF.

This clonotype was recorded a few times. V gene TRBV7-2 combines with J gene TRBJ1-5; no definite D call. CDR3 size: 15 residues. Germline CDR1 is SGHTA and CDR2 is FQGNSA. Deletions cut 1 base from V and 1 base from J, with 8 bases between. Here the CDR3 DNA reads TGTGCCAGCAGCTTAGGTGGGGAAAGCAATCAGCCCCAGCATTTT. It is translated as CASSLGGESNQPQHF.

The V gene is TRBV5-1, the J gene TRBJ1-4; possible D gene TRBD1, 6 bases. This CDR3 spans 14 amino acids. Germline V gives CDR1 SGHRS, CDR2 YFSETQ. Trimming took off 1 base at V and 7 bases at J, with 11 bases between the two ends. CDR3 nucleotides: TGCGCCAGCAGCTTGAACCTAGGGGGTGAAAAACTGTTTTTT. It yields the protein CASSLNLGGEKLFF.

Only a few counts were recorded for this clonotype. This chain joins TRBV20-1 and TRBJ2-7; a weak D match, TRBD2 (5 bases). Looked up from germline, CDR1 is DFQATT and CDR2 is SNEGSKA (reference sequence). This CDR3 contains 15 residues. The germline V and J ends were trimmed by 1 base and 5 bases, with 18 bases remaining between them. The DNA of the CDR3 is TGCAGTGCTAGAGTGTTGTCCGGGAATTCCCACGAGCAGTACTTC. It encodes CSARVLSGNSHEQYF.

The table lists this clonotype with a few counts. J is TRBJ2-4 and V is TRBV7-2; D is unclear. Germline CDR1 SGHTA, CDR2 FQGNSA. V was shortened by 5 bases and J by 8 bases, with 7 bases between the two germline ends. This CDR3 spans 11 amino acids. CDR3 coding DNA: TGTGCCAGCAGCGAGAGTCACATTCAGTACTTC. This translates into CASSESHIQYF. Filled out from reference TRBV7-2 and TRBJ2-4, the complete variable domain reads GAGVSQSPSNKVTEKGKDVELRCDPISGHTALYWYRQSLGQGLEFLIYFQGNSAPDKSGLPSDRFSAERTGGSVSTLTIQRTQQEDSAVYLCASSESHIQYFGAGTRLSVL.

The V gene is TRBV20-1, the J gene TRBJ2-7, with 9 bases lining up with TRBD2. Germline V gene sequence: CDR1 DFQATT, CDR2 SNEGSKA (reference sequence). CDR3 length: 14 amino acids. The V segment lost 3 bases and the J segment 3 bases; nucleotides outside the gene matches: 6. CDR3 region: CSASTTSGLYEQYF. In nucleotides, the CDR3 is TGCAGTGCTAGCACGACTAGCGGCCTCTACGAGCAGTACTTC.

V is TRBV4-3 and J is TRBJ1-2; unclear D gene. This CDR3 comprises 14 residues. Per the germline V gene, CDR1 is LGHNA and CDR2 is YSLEER. V lost 0 bases and J lost 3, with 8 bases in between. This CDR3 reads CASSQDADYYGYTF. The CDR3 bases are TGCGCCAGCAGCCAAGATGCAGATTACTATGGCTACACCTTC.

The V gene is TRBV11-2, the J gene TRBJ1-2; possible D gene TRBD1, 6 bases. Between the trimmed V and J ends, which lost 3 bases and 2 bases, there was a span of 13 bases. Germline assignment: CDR1 SGHAT and CDR2 FQNNGV. The CDR3 runs to 15 residues. CDR3: CASSLSQGHNYGYTF. CDR3 DNA sequence: TGTGCCAGCAGCTTGAGTCAGGGACACAACTATGGCTACACCTTC.

This clonotype was recorded a few times. The V gene is TRBV7-9, the J gene TRBJ2-1; TRBD2 matches 11 bases. This CDR3 has 19 residues. Trimming at V came to 0 bases and at J to 2 bases, leaving 9 bases not matched to a gene. Germline V gene lookup returns CDR1 SEHNR and CDR2 FQNEAQ (reference sequence). The CDR3 coding sequence is TGTGCCAGCAGCTTAGCTTTGCTAGCGGGAGGTAGGGCCTACAATGAGCAGTTCTTC. It translates to CASSLALLAGGRAYNEQFF.

J is TRBJ2-7 and V is TRBV12-3 or TRBV12-4, with D hard to call. CDR3 length: 13 residues. Between the trimmed V and J ends, which lost 4 bases and 1 base, there was a span of 8 bases. CDR3 nucleotide sequence: TGTGCCAGCAGTTATCAGGAATCCTACGAGCAGTACTTC. Residues: CASSYQESYEQYF.

A word on this clonotype: One end of the junction varies from germline; a read error may be responsible. The V gene is TRBV12-3 or TRBV12-4, the J gene TRBJ2-5; TRBD2 matches at 15 bases. Near its end, the DNA agrees better with TRBJ2-1, so the J call may be wrong. The CDR3 has 18 amino acids. The CDR3 DNA follows: TGTGCCAGCACTCCGGGACTAGCGGGGGGAAATTCCTACAACGAGCAGTTCTTC. Translated, it gives CASTPGLAGGNSYNEQFF.

With regard to this clonotype: A much bigger clone sits one base away, suggesting this may be a read error. The chain joins TRBV6-5 to TRBJ2-2; unclear D gene. The CDR3 consists of 12 residues. Per germline, CDR1 MNHEY and CDR2 SVGAGI. V was pared by 7 bases and J by 3 bases, with 6 bases between. CDR3 coding DNA: TGTGCCAGCACCTCCGACACCGGGGAGCTGTTTTTT. Protein sequence: CASTSDTGELFF.